Following are 25 T cell receptor beta chains from one sample sequenced in a study of response to subunit inactivated influenza vaccine. One entry per CDR3 protein, called by TCRdb with MiXCR from the RT-PCR reads. The sample has 530,000 or so distinct CDR3 sequences, about 25% seen once; the top ten hold approximately 2%. The sample consisted of CD4+ T cells sorted from PBMCs, taken roughly 5 days after vaccination. The receptors originated from a man aged 45-65 years who received an inactivated influenza vaccine.

This clonotype has a handful of counts. The chain joins TRBV20-1 to TRBJ2-2; TRBD1 might be the D (6 bases). The CDR3 runs to 14 residues. Trimming pared 5 bases from V and 6 bases from J, leaving 16 bases between. The germline CDR1 and CDR2 sequences are DFQATT and SNEGSKA (reference sequence). The CDR3 DNA reads as TGCAGTGCTTTCAAGACAGGAGGTCCCGGGGAGCTGTTTTTT. Encoded protein: CSAFKTGGPGELFF.

This chain links TRBV3-1 with TRBJ1-6; D might be TRBD1 (5 bases). The CDR3 covers 14 residues. Trimming took 1 base from V and 9 from J, leaving 10 bases between them. Germline-derived CDR1 and CDR2 are LGHDT and YNNKEL (reference sequence). The CDR3 spells CASSQAGAGSPLHF. CDR3 DNA sequence: TGTGCCAGCAGCCAAGCCGGGGCAGGTTCACCCCTCCACTTT.

This clonotype has just a few counts. The chain has TRBV25-1 and TRBJ1-2; 12 bases align to TRBD1. The germline gives CDR1 MGHDK, CDR2 SYGVNS. After removal of 4 bases from V and 8 bases from J, the junction contained 5 bases not matched to a gene. The CDR3 runs 14 residues. The CDR3 region is CASSAPGTGGGYTF. CDR3 coding DNA: TGTGCCAGCAGTGCGCCCGGGACAGGGGGCGGCTACACCTTC.

This clonotype was found a few times. This chain uses TRBV20-1 with TRBJ1-4; no definite D call. The V end was cut by 5 bases, the J end by 6 bases, with 13 bases between. The germline CDR1 and CDR2 sequences are DFQATT and SNEGSKA (reference sequence). The CDR3 is made up of 13 amino acids. CDR3 residues: CSALYTSDEKLFF. In nucleotides, the CDR3 is TGCAGTGCTCTATACACATCGGATGAAAAACTGTTTTTT.

The chain carries TRBV2 and TRBJ1-1, with 9 nucleotides matching TRBD1. The CDR3 is 13 residues long. Germline values: CDR1 SNHLY, CDR2 FYNNEI. The trim removed 8 bases at V and 3 bases at J, leaving 4 bases unmatched. DNA for the CDR3: TGTGCCAGCTTCCGGGACAGGGACACTGAAGCTTTCTTT. Translated: CASFRDRDTEAFF.

This clonotype occurred a few times. V gene TRBV2 combines with J gene TRBJ1-5, with TRBD1 as a possible D gene (6 bases). Per the germline V gene, CDR1 is SNHLY and CDR2 is FYNNEI. CDR3 length: 13 residues. V lost 5 bases and J lost 4, with 9 bases in between. The CDR3 bases are TGTGCCAGCAGTAGACAGGAAAATCAGCCCCAGCATTTT. Amino acids: CASSRQENQPQHF.

The chain links TRBV4-2 to TRBJ2-3; a weak D match, TRBD2 (6 bases). The CDR3 has 16 amino acids. Per germline, CDR1 LGHNA and CDR2 YNFKEQ. Trimming stripped 4 bases from V and 2 bases from J, with 16 bases between. The CDR3 region has the DNA TGTGCCAGCAGCCTAAGGGAGGAGTTATCCACAGATACGCAGTATTTT. It codes for CASSLREELSTDTQYF.

In this sample, this clonotype turned up a few times. The V gene is TRBV12-3 or TRBV12-4, the J gene TRBJ2-7; 12 nucleotides line up with TRBD2. V lost 7 bases to trimming and J lost 6 bases; unmatched junction nucleotides: 10. The CDR3 is made up of 15 amino acids. Here the CDR3 reads CASTATSGGLFEQYF. In DNA form, the CDR3 reads TGTGCCAGCACCGCGACTAGCGGGGGCTTGTTCGAGCAGTACTTC.

The chain has TRBV7-9 and TRBJ2-1; 10 bases line up with TRBD2. The CDR3 sequence is 15 residues long. V lost 5 bases and J lost 6; bases outside the gene matches: 7. Germline CDR1 is SEHNR and CDR2 is FQNEAQ (reference sequence). The CDR3: CASSRAGGTFNEQFF. CDR3 coding DNA: TGTGCCAGCAGCCGAGCGGGGGGGACATTCAATGAGCAGTTCTTC.

The chain uses TRBV30 and TRBJ1-1; D is ambiguous. The CDR3 sequence is 12 residues long. CDR1 and CDR2 (germline): GTSNPN, SVGIG (reference sequence). Trimming took off 4 bases at V and 7 bases at J, with 13 bases between the two ends. The CDR3 is CAWIRVMDEAFF. The CDR3 DNA follows: TGTGCCTGGATTAGGGTTATGGATGAAGCTTTCTTT.

This rearrangement joins TRBV5-1 to TRBJ2-5; D may be TRBD1 (6 bases). In germline, CDR1 is SGHRS, CDR2 YFSETQ. V lost 3 bases, J lost 1 base, and 10 bases lay in between. The CDR3 is 14 residues long. This chain's CDR3 is CASSSGHLQETQYF. In DNA form, the CDR3 reads TGCGCCAGCAGCTCGGGACACCTCCAAGAGACCCAGTACTTC.

The chain links TRBV7-7 to TRBJ2-2; D is undetermined. CDR3 size: 14 residues. Per the germline V gene, CDR1 is SSHAT and CDR2 is FNYEAQ (reference sequence). Between the trimmed V and J ends, which lost 0 bases and 4 bases, there was a span of 6 bases. CDR3 DNA: TGTGCCAGCAGCTTAGCGACCGTCACCGGGGAGCTGTTTTTT. As protein: CASSLATVTGELFF.

This clonotype was detected a few times. The chain joins TRBV6-1 to TRBJ2-5, with D tentatively TRBD1 (6 bases). There are 14 residues in the CDR3. The V and J ends lost 7 bases and 4 bases respectively, with 16 bases between them. Germline V gene sequence: CDR1 MNHNS, CDR2 SASEGT. CDR3: CASTKEGGLETQYF. The CDR3, as DNA: TGTGCCAGCACCAAAGAAGGGGGTTTAGAGACCCAGTACTTC.

In this sample, this clonotype turned up many times. This chain links TRBV7-9 with TRBJ1-4; D not certain. This CDR3 region has 17 residues. Trimming took 2 bases from V and 3 from J, leaving 16 bases between them. Germline CDR1 SEHNR, CDR2 FQNEAQ (reference sequence). As DNA, the CDR3 is TGTGCCAGCAGCTTACTTAGTTCGGCCGGACCTAATGAAAAACTGTTTTTT. It translates to CASSLLSSAGPNEKLFF.

The J gene is TRBJ2-1, the V gene TRBV20-1; D may be TRBD1 (6 bases). This CDR3 has 11 amino acids. Per germline, CDR1 DFQATT and CDR2 SNEGSKA (reference sequence). V dropped 3 bases and J dropped 8 bases, with 8 bases sitting between them. Here the CDR3 reads CSASAGDEQFF. Written as DNA, the CDR3 is TGCAGTGCTAGCGCAGGGGATGAGCAGTTCTTC.

The J gene is TRBJ2-3, the V gene TRBV27; tentative D call: TRBD1 (5 bases). CDR3 size: 15 residues. CDR1 and CDR2 from the germline V gene are MNHEY and SMNVEV (reference sequence). The V end lost 5 bases, the J end lost 3 bases, and 15 bases lay between the germline ends. As DNA, the CDR3 is TGTGCCAGCAGTACCGACAGAAGATATACAGATACGCAGTATTTT. Translation gives CASSTDRRYTDTQYF.

The chain combines TRBV4-2 with TRBJ1-2; 8 bases line up with TRBD1. Trimming cost V 1 base and J 3 bases; bases outside gene matches: 10. CDR1 and CDR2 from the germline V gene are LGHNA and YNFKEQ. The CDR3 covers 17 residues. DNA of the CDR3: TGTGCCAGCAGCCAAGGCCGCGGGCAGGGGGCTCACTATGGCTACACCTTC. It is translated as CASSQGRGQGAHYGYTF.

This clonotype was seen a handful of times. The V and J genes are TRBV7-9 and TRBJ2-1; no firm D call. The CDR3 contains 16 residues. The germline CDR1 and CDR2 sequences are SEHNR and FQNEAQ (reference sequence). Trimming shortened V by 1 base and J by 3 bases, and 13 bases separated the two germline ends. The CDR3 reads CASSLVRSLDYNEQFF. CDR3 DNA sequence: TGTGCCAGCAGCTTAGTTCGTAGTCTAGACTACAATGAGCAGTTCTTC.

This clonotype was seen a few times. The J gene is TRBJ2-3, the V gene TRBV20-1; D may be TRBD2 (5 bases). The V gene's germline CDR1 is DFQATT and CDR2 SNEGSKA (reference sequence). This CDR3 is built from 15 residues. Trimming took off 6 bases at V and 0 bases at J, with 16 bases between the two ends. CDR3 amino acids: CSAPPLATSTDTQYF. CDR3 bases: TGCAGTGCACCTCCCCTAGCAACTAGCACAGATACGCAGTATTTT.

The table lists this clonotype with a few counts. V is TRBV5-4 and J is TRBJ2-4, with 13 bases identical to TRBD2. Germline V gene data show CDR1 as SGHNT and CDR2 as YYREEE (reference sequence). V lost 0 bases, J lost 10 bases, and 7 bases stayed unmatched. CDR3 length: 16 residues. CDR3 sequence reads: CASSLGGLAGEGIQYF. For the CDR3, the DNA is TGTGCCAGCAGCTTGGGTGGACTAGCGGGGGAAGGAATTCAGTACTTC.

This clonotype was counted only a few times. Here the CDR3 reads CASSSSPGQGQETQYF. For the CDR3, the DNA is TGTGCCAGCAGTTCATCCCCGGGACAGGGGCAAGAGACCCAGTACTTC. The chain has TRBV7-9 and TRBJ2-5; TRBD1 matches at 10 bases. The CDR3 has 16 amino acids. Per germline, CDR1 SEHNR and CDR2 FQNEAQ (reference sequence). Unmatched junction bases numbered 9, after V lost 6 bases and J lost 2 bases. Together with reference TRBV7-9 and TRBJ2-5, the CDR3 gives the full variable domain: DTGVSQNPRHKITKRGQNVTFRCDPISEHNRLYWYRQTLGQGPEFLTYFQNEAQLEKSRLLSDRFSAERPKGSFSTLEIQRTEQGDSAMYLCASSSSPGQGQETQYFGPGTRLLVL.

This clonotype was counted once. The rearrangement uses TRBV11-2 and TRBJ2-3; maybe TRBD2 (7 bases). Trimming stripped 2 bases from V and 1 base from J, with 25 bases between. Germline V gene data show CDR1 as SGHAT and CDR2 as FQNNGV. This CDR3 is 20 amino acids long. The CDR3 DNA sequence: TGTGCCAGCAGCTTAACTTCTCGGGGGGTCACGGACAGACGCACAGATACGCAGTATTTT. Its translation is CASSLTSRGVTDRRTDTQYF.

The sample holds a few counts of this clonotype. The V and J genes are TRBV7-2 and TRBJ2-3; tentative D call: TRBD2 (6 bases). Germline V gene sequence: CDR1 SGHTA, CDR2 FQGNSA. V was clipped by 1 base and J by 1 base, with 15 bases between them. The CDR3 loop spans 17 amino acids. In DNA, the CDR3 is TGTGCCAGCAGCTTAGTCGGGACTGCTTCCCGCACAGATACGCAGTATTTT. It yields the protein CASSLVGTASRTDTQYF. Full variable domain (missing parts from reference TRBV7-2 and TRBJ2-3): GAGVSQSPSNKVTEKGKDVELRCDPISGHTALYWYRQSLGQGLEFLIYFQGNSAPDKSGLPSDRFSAERTGGSVSTLTIQRTQQEDSAVYLCASSLVGTASRTDTQYFGPGTRLTVL.

A few counts support this clonotype. The J gene is TRBJ2-3, the V gene TRBV29-1; no firm D call. The V end was cut by 4 bases, the J end by 6 bases, with 8 bases between. The length of the CDR3 is 11 residues. Looked up from germline, CDR1 is SQVTM and CDR2 is ANQGSEA. CDR3 coding DNA: TGCAGCGTTGTAGGGTGGGATACGCAGTATTTT. This sequence encodes CSVVGWDTQYF.

This clonotype came up a few times. The chain is built from TRBV6-1 and TRBJ2-7; D uncertain. The CDR3 is 15 amino acids. V lost 6 bases, J lost 5 bases, and 20 bases lay in between. Looked up from germline, CDR1 is MNHNS and CDR2 is SASEGT. The CDR3 is CASRSTWARGNEQYF. The DNA of the CDR3 is TGTGCCAGCAGGTCTACGTGGGCGAGAGGTAACGAGCAGTACTTC.